This T cell receptor (beta chain) emerged from a study of shared clonotypes between healthy human individuals. Notes on the study in general: Naive subsets usually exceeded memory subsets in estimated richness. Among donors, sharing of clonotypes was expected to be affected by sequencing depth. Exclusively blood specimens were collected; tissue repertoires likely differ.

Libraries were prepared by immunoSEQ multiplex PCR; TCRdb keeps only in-frame clonotypes and omits some of them. Of roughly 2 million clones in the sample, approximately 96% were seen once. A remark on this clone: The antigen remains unidentified.

Germline lookup yields CDR1 SGHAT and CDR2 FQDESV (reference sequence). J was trimmed by 0 bases and V by 5 bases; bases with no gene match: 7. This CDR3 region has 16 residues. The donors, all of them Caucasian adults, lived in Nashville, Tennessee. The sequenced material came from naive CD4+ T cells sorted from blood. The sample's subset: CD45RA+ positively selected. This TCR was recovered from a man between 18 and 29 years old in good health. The V and J genes are TRBV11-1 and TRBJ2-1; 7 bases match TRBD1. The CDR3 sequence is CASSPQGVSSYNEQFF. DNA for the CDR3: TGTGCCAGCAGCCCTCAGGGGGTCAGCTCCTACAATGAGCAGTTCTTC.